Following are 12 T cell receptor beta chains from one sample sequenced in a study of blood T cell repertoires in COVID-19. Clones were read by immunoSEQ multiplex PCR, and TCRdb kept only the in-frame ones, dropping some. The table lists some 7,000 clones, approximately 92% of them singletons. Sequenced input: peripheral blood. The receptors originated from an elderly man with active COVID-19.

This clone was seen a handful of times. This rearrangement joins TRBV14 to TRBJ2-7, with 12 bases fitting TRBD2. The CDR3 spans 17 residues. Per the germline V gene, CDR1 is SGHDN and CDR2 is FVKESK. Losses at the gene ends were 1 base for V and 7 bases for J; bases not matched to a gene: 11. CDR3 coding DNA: TGTGCCAGCAGCCAAGGCCCTAGCGGGAGGGCCGGTTTTGAGCAGTACTTC. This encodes CASSQGPSGRAGFEQYF. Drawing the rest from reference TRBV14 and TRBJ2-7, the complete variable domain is EAGVTQFPSHSVIEKGQTVTLRCDPISGHDNLYWYRRVMGKEIKFLLHFVKESKQDESGMPNNRFLAERTGGTYSTLKVQPAELEDSGVYFCASSQGPSGRAGFEQYFGPGTRLTVT.

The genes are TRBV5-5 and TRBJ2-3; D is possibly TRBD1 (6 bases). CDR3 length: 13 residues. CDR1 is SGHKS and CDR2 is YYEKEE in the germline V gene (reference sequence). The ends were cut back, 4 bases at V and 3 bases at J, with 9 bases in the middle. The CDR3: CASSSDRTDTQYF. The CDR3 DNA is TGTGCCAGCAGCAGCGACAGGACAGATACGCAGTATTTT.

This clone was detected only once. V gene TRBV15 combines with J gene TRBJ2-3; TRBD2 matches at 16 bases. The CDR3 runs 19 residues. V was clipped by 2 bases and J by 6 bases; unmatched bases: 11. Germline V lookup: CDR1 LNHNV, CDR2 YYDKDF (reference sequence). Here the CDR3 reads CATSRTGQGTSGRVDTQYF. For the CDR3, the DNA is TGTGCCACCAGCAGAACGGGACAGGGGACTAGCGGGAGGGTGGATACGCAGTATTTT.

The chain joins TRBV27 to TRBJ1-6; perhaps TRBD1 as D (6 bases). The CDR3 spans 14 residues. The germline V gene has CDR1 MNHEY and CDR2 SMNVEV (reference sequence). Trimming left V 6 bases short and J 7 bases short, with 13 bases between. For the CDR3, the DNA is TGTGCCAGCAGCGGCCCCCAGGGGAATTCACCCCTCCACTTT. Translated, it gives CASSGPQGNSPLHF.

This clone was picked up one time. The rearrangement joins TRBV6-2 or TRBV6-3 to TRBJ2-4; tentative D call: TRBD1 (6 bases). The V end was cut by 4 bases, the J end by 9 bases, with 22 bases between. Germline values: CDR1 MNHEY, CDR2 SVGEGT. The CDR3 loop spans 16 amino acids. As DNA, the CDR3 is TGTGCCAGCAGTTTCCGGGGACCCTTGGCCAGGGGCATTCAGTACTTC. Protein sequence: CASSFRGPLARGIQYF.

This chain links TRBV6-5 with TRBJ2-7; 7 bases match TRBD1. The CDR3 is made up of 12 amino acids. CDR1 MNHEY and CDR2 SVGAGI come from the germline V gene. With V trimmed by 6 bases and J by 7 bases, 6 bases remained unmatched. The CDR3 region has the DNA TGTGCCAGCAGCGACAGGGTCGGGGAGCAGTACTTC. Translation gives CASSDRVGEQYF.

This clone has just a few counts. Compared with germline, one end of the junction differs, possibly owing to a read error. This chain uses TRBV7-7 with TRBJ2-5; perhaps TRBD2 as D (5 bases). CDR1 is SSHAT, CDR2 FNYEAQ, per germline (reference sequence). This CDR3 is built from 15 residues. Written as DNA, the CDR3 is TGTGCTAGCAGCTTGGGGAGACACAGTCAAGAGACCCAGTACTTC. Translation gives CASSLGRHSQETQYF. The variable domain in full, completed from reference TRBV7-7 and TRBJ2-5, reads GAGVSQSPRYKVTKRGQDVTLRCDPISSHATLYWYQQALGQGPEFLTYFNYEAQPDKSGLPSDRFSAERPEGSISTLTIQRTEQRDSAMYRCASSLGRHSQETQYFGPGTRLLVL.

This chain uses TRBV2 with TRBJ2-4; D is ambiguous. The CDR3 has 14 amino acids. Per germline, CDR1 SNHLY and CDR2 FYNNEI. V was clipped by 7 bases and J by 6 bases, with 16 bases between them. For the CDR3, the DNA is TGTGCCAGCACTCCAGATCAGAGAGGAAACATTCAGTACTTC. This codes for CASTPDQRGNIQYF.

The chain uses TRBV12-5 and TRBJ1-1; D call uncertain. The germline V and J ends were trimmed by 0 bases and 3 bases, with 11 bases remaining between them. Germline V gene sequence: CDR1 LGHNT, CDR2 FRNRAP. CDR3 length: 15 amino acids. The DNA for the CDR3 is TGTGCTAGTGGTTTGGTACCCCGCGTTGACACTGAAGCTTTCTTT. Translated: CASGLVPRVDTEAFF.

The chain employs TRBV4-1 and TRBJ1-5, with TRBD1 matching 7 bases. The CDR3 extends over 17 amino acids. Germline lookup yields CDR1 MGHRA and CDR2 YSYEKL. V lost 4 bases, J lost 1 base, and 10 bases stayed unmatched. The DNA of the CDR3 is TGCGCCAGCAGCCTAAAAGCCTCGGGACAGAGCAATCAGCCCCAGCATTTT. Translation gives CASSLKASGQSNQPQHF.

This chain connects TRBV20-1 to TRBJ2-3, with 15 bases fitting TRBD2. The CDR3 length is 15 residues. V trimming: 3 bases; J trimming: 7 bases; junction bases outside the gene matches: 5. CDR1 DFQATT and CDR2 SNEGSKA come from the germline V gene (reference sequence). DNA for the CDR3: TGCAGTGCTAGTGCGGGACTAGCGGGAGGTAATACGCAGTATTTT. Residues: CSASAGLAGGNTQYF.

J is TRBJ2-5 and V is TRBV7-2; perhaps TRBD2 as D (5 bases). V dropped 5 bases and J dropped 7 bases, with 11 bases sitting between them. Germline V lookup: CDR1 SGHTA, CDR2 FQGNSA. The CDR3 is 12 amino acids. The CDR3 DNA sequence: TGTGCCAGCAGCCTCGAGGCGGGGACCCAGTACTTC. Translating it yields CASSLEAGTQYF.